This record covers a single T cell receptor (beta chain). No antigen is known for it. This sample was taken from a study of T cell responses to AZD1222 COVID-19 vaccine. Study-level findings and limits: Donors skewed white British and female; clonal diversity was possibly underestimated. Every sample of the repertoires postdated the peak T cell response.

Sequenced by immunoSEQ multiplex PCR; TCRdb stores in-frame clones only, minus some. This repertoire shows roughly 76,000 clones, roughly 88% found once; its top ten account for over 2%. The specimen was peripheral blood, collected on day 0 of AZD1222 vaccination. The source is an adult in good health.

Written as DNA, the CDR3 is TGTGCCTGGATCTCAGGGACGCTTGGGGCCAACGTCCTGACTTTC. Its translation is CAWISGTLGANVLTF. V and J are TRBV30 and TRBJ2-6; D possibly uses TRBD1 or TRBD2 (5 bases each). Germline CDR1 reads GTSNPN; CDR2 reads SVGIG (reference sequence). The CDR3 extends over 15 amino acids. Trimming removed 4 bases from V and 3 bases from J, with 13 bases in between.